Below are 32 T cell receptor beta chains sequenced from a single sample in a study of cytomegalovirus exposure and HLA in healthy donors. Primers: 60 Vbeta forward and 13 Jbeta reverse. Generated by immunoSEQ multiplex PCR, the TCRdb table keeps only in-frame clones and is missing some. In the table there are 150,000 to 200,000 clones, about 81% of which are singletons. What was sequenced was PBMCs. All receptors derive from a woman younger than 45 in good health and CMV-seronegative.

The genes are TRBV7-2 and TRBJ2-7, with 11 bases aligning to TRBD2. Trimming took 4 bases from V and 4 from J; bases not matched to a gene: 6. Germline V gene lookup returns CDR1 SGHTA and CDR2 FQGNSA. The length of the CDR3 is 15 residues. In nucleotides, the CDR3 is TGTGCCAGCAGCTCCGGCTTAGCGGGGGGGTACGAGCAGTACTTC. Encoded protein: CASSSGLAGGYEQYF.

This chain connects TRBV30 to TRBJ2-1, with D perhaps TRBD2 (6 bases). CDR3 length: 14 amino acids. CDR1 and CDR2 from the germline V gene are GTSNPN and SVGIG (reference sequence). The V end lost 5 bases, the J end lost 0 bases, and 11 bases lay between the germline ends. The CDR3 DNA follows: TGTGCCTGGGGGAGGCTTAGCTCCTACAATGAGCAGTTCTTC. Translation gives CAWGRLSSYNEQFF.

V is TRBV4-1 and J is TRBJ2-7, with D unclear. This CDR3 region has 15 residues. Per germline, CDR1 MGHRA and CDR2 YSYEKL. V was pared by 4 bases and J by 6 bases, with 19 bases between. The CDR3 coding sequence is TGCGCCAGCAGCCCGATCAAGGAGTATTTTTTCGAGCAGTACTTC. Protein sequence: CASSPIKEYFFEQYF.

The gene calls are TRBV29-1 and TRBJ2-7; TRBD1 aligns across 9 bases. This CDR3 is built from 13 residues. V was clipped by 3 bases and J by 7 bases; unmatched bases: 7. CDR1 and CDR2 from the germline V gene are SQVTM and ANQGSEA. CDR3 sequence (DNA): TGCAGCGTTGATCCGGGACAGGGTGGAGAGCAGTACTTC. This sequence encodes CSVDPGQGGEQYF.

The chain employs TRBV5-1 and TRBJ2-7, with TRBD1 identical over 8 bases. The CDR3 totals 14 residues. Unmatched junction bases numbered 5, after V lost 0 bases and J lost 6 bases. Germline values: CDR1 SGHRS, CDR2 YFSETQ. The CDR3 is CASSLGGQGGEQYF. In DNA form, the CDR3 reads TGCGCCAGCAGCTTGGGCGGACAGGGCGGCGAGCAGTACTTC.

This clone has a handful of counts. The rearrangement joins TRBV7-9 to TRBJ1-3; the D gene is possibly TRBD1 (5 bases). The V end was cut by 2 bases, the J end by 2 bases, with 7 bases between. This CDR3 has 14 amino acids. CDR1 is SEHNR and CDR2 is FQNEAQ in the germline V gene (reference sequence). CDR3 protein: CASSLSRAGNTIYF. In DNA, the CDR3 is TGTGCCAGCAGCTTATCCAGGGCTGGAAACACCATATATTTT. The full variable domain, rest sourced from reference TRBV7-9 and TRBJ1-3, is DTGVSQNPRHKITKRGQNVTFRCDPISEHNRLYWYRQTLGQGPEFLTYFQNEAQLEKSRLLSDRFSAERPKGSFSTLEIQRTEQGDSAMYLCASSLSRAGNTIYFGEGSWLTVV.

This clone has just one count. The CDR3 bases are TGTGCCAGCAGTTCTCCGAGGGACAGGGGGCAAGAGACCCAGTACTTC. Translated, it gives CASSSPRDRGQETQYF. The chain carries TRBV6-5 and TRBJ2-5; 11 positions match TRBD1. In germline, CDR1 is MNHEY, CDR2 SVGAGI. This CDR3 spans 16 amino acids. Trimming cost V 4 bases and J 2 bases; bases outside gene matches: 6.

The chain uses TRBV28 and TRBJ1-2; TRBD1 agrees at 9 bases. This CDR3 region has 14 residues. The J segment lost 6 bases and the V segment lost 4 bases, leaving 6 bases of the junction unmatched. CDR1 MDHEN and CDR2 SYDVKM come from the germline V gene. This CDR3 reads CASSSQGAWDGYTF. In nucleotides, the CDR3 is TGTGCCAGCAGTTCACAGGGGGCTTGGGATGGCTACACCTTC.

The chain employs TRBV28 and TRBJ2-5; tentatively, D is TRBD1 (7 bases). This CDR3 has 15 residues. Germline V gene lookup returns CDR1 MDHEN and CDR2 SYDVKM. Trimming pared 5 bases from V and 5 bases from J, leaving 18 bases between. In DNA, the CDR3 is TGTGCCAGCAGTCCCGCGGAGGGGGCGGGGGAGACCCAGTACTTC. It translates to CASSPAEGAGETQYF.

This clone was counted once. The genes are TRBV28 and TRBJ1-2; tentatively, D is TRBD1 (5 bases). With 6 bases removed from V and 8 bases from J, the gap between germline ends came to 19 bases. The CDR3 length is 14 residues. The germline CDR1 and CDR2 sequences are MDHEN and SYDVKM. The CDR3 bases are TGTGCCAGCAGCTACCAGCGGGGGAGATACGGCTACACCTTC. Amino acids: CASSYQRGRYGYTF.

The chain carries TRBV27 and TRBJ2-1, with 10 positions matching TRBD1. The CDR3 has 14 residues. CDR1 MNHEY and CDR2 SMNVEV come from the germline V gene (reference sequence). J gave up 9 bases and V 5 bases, and 7 bases lay outside the gene matches. The CDR3 bases are TGTGCCAGCAGTACAAGACAGGGGGCGTTTGAGCAGTTCTTC. It is translated as CASSTRQGAFEQFF.

V gene TRBV29-1 combines with J gene TRBJ1-2; tentative D call: TRBD1 (6 bases). Trimming pared 5 bases from V and 2 bases from J, leaving 15 bases between. The CDR3 length is 14 residues. Germline-derived CDR1 and CDR2 are SQVTM and ANQGSEA. The CDR3 region has the DNA TGCAGCGTTCCATATCAGGGGCTCAACTATGGCTACACCTTC. This codes for CSVPYQGLNYGYTF. The whole variable domain, remainder taken from reference TRBV29-1 and TRBJ1-2, is SAVISQKPSRDICQRGTSLTIQCQVDSQVTMMFWYRQQPGQSLTLIATANQGSEATYESGFVIDKFPISRPNLTFSTLTVSNMSPEDSSIYLCSVPYQGLNYGYTFGSGTRLTVV.

About this clone: The junction differs from germline at one of its ends, possibly a read error. The chain links TRBV12-5 to TRBJ2-7, with D possibly matching TRBD1 (6 bases). CDR3 length equals 14 residues. Per the germline V gene, CDR1 is LGHNT and CDR2 is FRNRAP. The DNA of the CDR3 is TGCGTCCGCCCGGACAGTCCACTTTTTTACGAGCAGTACTTC. The encoded protein is CVRPDSPLFYEQYF.

The J gene is TRBJ2-7, the V gene TRBV28; D may be TRBD1 (5 bases). This CDR3 is built from 16 residues. Between the trimmed V and J ends, which lost 3 bases and 1 base, there was a span of 16 bases. Per the germline V gene, CDR1 is MDHEN and CDR2 is SYDVKM. DNA of the CDR3: TGTGCCAGCAGTTTGGGCGACAGATTAGTGTCCTACGAGCAGTACTTC. Its translation: CASSLGDRLVSYEQYF. Drawing the rest from reference TRBV28 and TRBJ2-7, the complete variable domain is DVKVTQSSRYLVKRTGEKVFLECVQDMDHENMFWYRQDPGLGLRLIYFSYDVKMKEKGDIPEGYSVSREKKERFSLILESASTNQTSMYLCASSLGDRLVSYEQYFGPGTRLTVT.

The chain carries TRBV4-2 and TRBJ2-3, with D possibly TRBD2 on 5 matching bases. Trimming shortened V by 4 bases and J by 3 bases, and 17 bases separated the two germline ends. Germline V gene sequence: CDR1 LGHNA, CDR2 YNFKEQ. The CDR3 has 16 residues. This chain's CDR3 is CASSPRAAGITDTQYF. Written as DNA, the CDR3 is TGTGCCAGCAGCCCTAGAGCGGCCGGAATTACAGATACGCAGTATTTT.

The rearrangement uses TRBV30 and TRBJ2-5, with 7 bases identical to TRBD2. The CDR3 length is 13 residues. The junction had 5 bases not matched to a gene; V was cut back by 2 bases and J by 5 bases. Germline CDR1 reads GTSNPN; CDR2 reads SVGIG (reference sequence). The CDR3 nucleotides read TGTGCCTGGAGTTGGGGGGGATCGGAGACCCAGTACTTC. The encoded protein is CAWSWGGSETQYF.

This clone was recorded only once. The chain employs TRBV19 and TRBJ2-7, with 7 bases matching TRBD2. CDR3 length: 14 residues. The junction had 12 bases not matched to a gene; V was cut back by 10 bases and J by 3 bases. CDR1 is LNHDA and CDR2 is SQIVND in the germline V gene (reference sequence). CDR3 DNA sequence: TGTGCCACTCGGACTAGTTCTGAAGACTACGAGCAGTACTTC. Translated, it gives CATRTSSEDYEQYF. Complete variable domain (other parts from reference TRBV19 and TRBJ2-7): DGGITQSPKYLFRKEGQNVTLSCEQNLNHDAMYWYRQDPGQGLRLIYYSQIVNDFQKGDIAEGYSVSREKKESFPLTVTSAQKNPTAFYLCATRTSSEDYEQYFGPGTRLTVT.

CDR3 DNA sequence: TGTGCCTGGAGTGTACCAGGGCGAGGCTACACCTTC. This encodes CAWSVPGRGYTF. The chain carries TRBV30 and TRBJ1-2; a weak D match, TRBD1 (5 bases). Germline loops: CDR1 GTSNPN, CDR2 SVGIG (reference sequence). V was pared by 0 bases and J by 8 bases, with 10 bases between. The CDR3 contains 12 residues.

The chain has TRBV28 and TRBJ2-5; no firm D call. Trimming removed 6 bases at V and 2 bases at J, with 13 bases between. The germline CDR1 and CDR2 sequences are MDHEN and SYDVKM. This CDR3 region has 14 residues. The CDR3 protein is CASSPLQAQETQYF. DNA of the CDR3: TGTGCCAGCAGCCCCCTCCAGGCACAAGAGACCCAGTACTTC.

V gene TRBV19 combines with J gene TRBJ2-2; 8 bases match TRBD1. V trimming: 5 bases; J trimming: 5 bases; junction bases outside the gene matches: 7. There are 15 residues in the CDR3. Germline assignment: CDR1 LNHDA and CDR2 SQIVND (reference sequence). DNA of the CDR3: TGTGCCAGTAGTGTTGACAGGGGTTGGACCGGGGAGCTGTTTTTT. Translation gives CASSVDRGWTGELFF.

This sequence joins TRBV15 and TRBJ2-5; 7 positions match TRBD1. The CDR3 has 16 amino acids. CDR1 is LNHNV and CDR2 is YYDKDF in the germline V gene (reference sequence). J gave up 2 bases and V 0 bases, and 6 bases lay outside the gene matches. CDR3 sequence reads: CATSRDLVRGQETQYF. DNA for the CDR3: TGTGCCACCAGCAGAGATCTGGTCAGGGGGCAAGAGACCCAGTACTTC. The full variable domain, its missing parts supplied by reference TRBV15 and TRBJ2-5, is DAMVIQNPRYQVTQFGKPVTLSCSQTLNHNVMYWYQQKSSQAPKLLFHYYDKDFNNEADTPDNFQSRRPNTSFCFLDIRSPGLGDTAMYLCATSRDLVRGQETQYFGPGTRLLVL.

The chain uses TRBV6-6 and TRBJ2-3; possibly TRBD1 for D (6 bases). The CDR3 covers 16 residues. CDR1 is MNHNY, CDR2 SVGAGI, per germline (reference sequence). The V end lost 2 bases, the J end lost 0 bases, and 12 bases lay between the germline ends. In DNA form, the CDR3 reads TGTGCCAGCAGTTACAGCTCAGGGGTGAGCACAGATACGCAGTATTTT. It encodes CASSYSSGVSTDTQYF.

This chain links TRBV19 with TRBJ1-5, with 7 bases identical to TRBD1. The length of the CDR3 is 13 residues. Germline-derived CDR1 and CDR2 are LNHDA and SQIVND (reference sequence). Trimming at V came to 4 bases and at J to 5 bases, leaving 2 bases not matched to a gene. CDR3 protein: CASSTQGYQPQHF. Written as DNA, the CDR3 is TGTGCCAGTAGTACACAGGGGTATCAGCCCCAGCATTTT. The complete variable domain, with remaining parts taken from reference TRBV19 and TRBJ1-5, reads DGGITQSPKYLFRKEGQNVTLSCEQNLNHDAMYWYRQDPGQGLRLIYYSQIVNDFQKGDIAEGYSVSREKKESFPLTVTSAQKNPTAFYLCASSTQGYQPQHFGDGTRLSIL.

A few counts support this clone. The chain combines TRBV28 with TRBJ2-5; 8 nucleotides match TRBD2. Per germline, CDR1 MDHEN and CDR2 SYDVKM. This CDR3 region has 14 residues. Trimming at V came to 6 bases and at J to 3 bases, leaving 6 bases not matched to a gene. This CDR3 reads CASSPSGGEETQYF. DNA for the CDR3: TGTGCCAGCAGCCCCTCGGGGGGGGAAGAGACCCAGTACTTC.

The genes are TRBV5-8 and TRBJ2-2, with D uncertain. This CDR3 is 15 amino acids long. V lost 2 bases, J lost 4 bases, and 12 bases lay in between. Germline V gene lookup returns CDR1 SGHTS and CDR2 YDEGEE. The chain's CDR3 is CASSLRSGRTGELFF. The CDR3 DNA reads TGTGCCAGCAGCTTACGCTCTGGGCGCACCGGGGAGCTGTTTTTT.

The chain uses TRBV5-1 and TRBJ2-3; possible D gene TRBD2, 5 bases. The germline V gene encodes CDR1 SGHRS and CDR2 YFSETQ. V gave up 0 bases and J gave up 2 bases, with 13 bases separating them. The CDR3 runs to 16 residues. The CDR3 sequence is CASSLVSGGNTDTQYF. CDR3 coding DNA: TGCGCCAGCAGCTTGGTGTCCGGAGGTAACACAGATACGCAGTATTTT. Supplemented by reference TRBV5-1 and TRBJ2-3, the full variable domain reads KAGVTQTPRYLIKTRGQQVTLSCSPISGHRSVSWYQQTPGQGLQFLFEYFSETQRNKGNFPGRFSGRQFSNSRSEMNVSTLELGDSALYLCASSLVSGGNTDTQYFGPGTRLTVL.

The rearrangement joins TRBV2 to TRBJ2-1; D unclear. This CDR3 comprises 13 residues. V gave up 6 bases and J gave up 4 bases, with 10 bases separating them. Per germline, CDR1 SNHLY and CDR2 FYNNEI. CDR3 amino acids: CASRLEVYNEQFF. The CDR3 DNA is TGTGCCAGCAGACTCGAGGTATACAATGAGCAGTTCTTC.

The V gene is TRBV27, the J gene TRBJ1-2; 9 nucleotides match TRBD1. The CDR3 totals 14 residues. Germline CDR1 and CDR2: MNHEY and SMNVEV (reference sequence). Losses at the gene ends were 6 bases for V and 8 bases for J; bases not matched to a gene: 10. The DNA for the CDR3 is TGTGCCAGCAGGCCCCCACAGGGGGCGGCCGGCTACACCTTC. It yields the protein CASRPPQGAAGYTF.

This chain uses TRBV19 with TRBJ2-1; 12 bases fit TRBD2. This CDR3 contains 15 residues. Germline lookup yields CDR1 LNHDA and CDR2 SQIVND (reference sequence). V shed 4 bases and J 9 bases; nucleotides not matched to a gene: 7. CDR3: CASSNGLAGPVEQFF. The CDR3 DNA sequence: TGTGCCAGTAGTAATGGACTAGCGGGACCTGTTGAGCAGTTCTTC.

The sample holds a few counts of this clone. This rearrangement joins TRBV7-9 to TRBJ1-1; no firm D call. Germline V gene sequence: CDR1 SEHNR, CDR2 FQNEAQ (reference sequence). CDR3 size: 13 residues. Trimming stripped 1 base from V and 2 bases from J, with 5 bases between. The CDR3 is CASSLVQNTEAFF. CDR3 DNA sequence: TGTGCCAGCAGCTTAGTCCAAAACACTGAAGCTTTCTTT.

The gene calls are TRBV28 and TRBJ2-5; 8 positions agree with TRBD1. The J call may be faulty, since TRBJ2-7 better matches the DNA end. CDR1 is MDHEN and CDR2 is SYDVKM in the germline V gene. The CDR3 is made up of 12 amino acids. DNA for the CDR3: TGTGCCAGTACGGACAGGGATTACGAGCAGTACTTC. Translation gives CASTDRDYEQYF.

This chain joins TRBV7-8 and TRBJ1-6, with D perhaps matching TRBD1 (6 bases). Germline values: CDR1 SGHVS, CDR2 FQNEAQ. The CDR3 runs 19 residues. V lost 4 bases and J lost 0, with 19 bases in between. CDR3 bases: TGTGCCAGCAGCTCCCCTTACGGCAGGGGTGGCTCCTATAATTCACCCCTCCACTTT. It specifies CASSSPYGRGGSYNSPLHF.